Below are 8 T cell receptor beta chains sequenced from a single sample in a study of PD-1 blockade in mismatch repair-deficient tumors. Libraries were prepared by immunoSEQ multiplex PCR; TCRdb keeps only in-frame clonotypes and omits some of them. In the table there are 39,000 or so clones, approximately 80% of which are singletons. The sample was PBMCs, taken less than 40 weeks after starting pembrolizumab. The receptor set was obtained from an adult with mismatch repair-deficient cancer.

V and J are TRBV19 and TRBJ2-4, with 12 bases that match TRBD2. The J segment lost 6 bases and the V segment lost 6 bases, leaving 6 bases of the junction unmatched. The length of the CDR3 is 15 residues. Germline lookup yields CDR1 LNHDA and CDR2 SQIVND (reference sequence). The CDR3 protein is CASRPGTSGPNIQYF. The CDR3 DNA follows: TGTGCCAGTAGGCCCGGGACTAGCGGGCCAAACATTCAGTACTTC.

CDR3 bases: TGTGCCAGCAGTGGCAGGGGGCAGGCCTACAATGAGCAGTTCTTC. Translation: CASSGRGQAYNEQFF. The chain employs TRBV28 and TRBJ2-1; 8 bases fit TRBD1. Germline CDR1 and CDR2: MDHEN and SYDVKM. J gave up 2 bases and V 5 bases, and 5 bases lay outside the gene matches. The CDR3 sequence is 15 residues long.

This clone was seen more than once but under ten times. The chain recombines TRBV5-4 with TRBJ2-7, with a weak D call TRBD1 (6 bases). Germline CDR1 is SGHNT and CDR2 is YYREEE (reference sequence). This CDR3 has 12 residues. V was trimmed by 0 bases and J by 5 bases, leaving 6 bases between them. Written as DNA, the CDR3 is TGTGCCAGCAGCTTGGCAGGGGACGAGCAGTACTTC. It specifies CASSLAGDEQYF.

This rearrangement joins TRBV18 to TRBJ1-5; 7 bases map to TRBD1. With V trimmed by 3 bases and J by 4 bases, 9 bases remained unmatched. From germline, CDR1 is KGHSH and CDR2 LQKENI. This CDR3 is built from 16 residues. Here the CDR3 reads CASSPSGQRINQPQHF. CDR3 sequence (DNA): TGTGCCAGCTCACCGTCGGGACAGCGAATAAATCAGCCCCAGCATTTT. Filled out from reference TRBV18 and TRBJ1-5, the complete variable domain reads NAGVMQNPRHLVRRRGQEARLRCSPMKGHSHVYWYRQLPEEGLKFMVYLQKENIIDESGMPKERFSAEFPKEGPSILRIQQVVRGDSAAYFCASSPSGQRINQPQHFGDGTRLSIL.

The chain employs TRBV2 and TRBJ1-5, with D uncertain. The ends were cut back, 4 bases at V and 5 bases at J, with 12 bases in the middle. This CDR3 has 14 residues. The germline V gene encodes CDR1 SNHLY and CDR2 FYNNEI. The DNA of the CDR3 is TGTGCCAGCAGTGTTATGTCAGGCTATCAGCCCCAGCATTTT. Translated, it gives CASSVMSGYQPQHF.

The chain uses TRBV4-2 and TRBJ2-3, with 13 bases identical to TRBD2. CDR3 size: 17 residues. V trimming: 4 bases; J trimming: 5 bases; junction bases outside the gene matches: 9. Germline lookup yields CDR1 LGHNA and CDR2 YNFKEQ. This CDR3 is CASSPGLAGEEGDTQYF. The CDR3 DNA reads TGTGCCAGCAGCCCCGGACTAGCGGGAGAGGAGGGAGATACGCAGTATTTT.

This chain uses TRBV5-3 with TRBJ2-2, with a possible D match to TRBD2 (7 bases). TRBV5-3 is an open reading frame whose function is uncertain. CDR3 length: 14 amino acids. V was shortened by 8 bases and J by 3 bases, with 14 bases between the two germline ends. CDR3 region: CASDWGGHTGELFF. DNA of the CDR3: TGTGCCAGCGATTGGGGGGGGCACACCGGGGAGCTGTTTTTT.

This clone came up once. The J gene is TRBJ2-5, the V gene TRBV9; the match to TRBD2 covers 8 bases. The ends lost 4 bases at V and 1 base at J; junction bases unmatched: 6. This CDR3 is 15 amino acids long. The germline gives CDR1 SGDLS, CDR2 YYNGEE. The CDR3 protein is CASSTRTSRQETQYF. DNA for the CDR3: TGTGCCAGCAGCACCCGGACTAGCCGCCAAGAGACCCAGTACTTC.